One sample yielded the 29 T cell receptor beta chains listed below, sequenced in a study of PD-1 blockade in classical Hodgkin lymphoma. There was relapse after autologous stem cell transplantation in every patient, and there was variation in brentuximab vedotin exposure. Clones were sequenced by immunoSEQ multiplex PCR, and TCRdb holds only the in-frame ones, with some missing. The sample shows roughly 60,000 clones, more than 90% of them seen only once. Sequences were derived from peripheral blood mononuclear cells (PBMCs), sampled at baseline. The receptor source for this set is a human donor with classical Hodgkin lymphoma.

A few counts support this clone. The chain has TRBV12-5 and TRBJ1-5; D perhaps matches TRBD1 (6 bases). Trimming left V 10 bases short and J 9 bases short, with 13 bases between. The CDR3 spans 11 residues. Germline CDR1 is LGHNT and CDR2 is FRNRAP. The CDR3 region has the DNA TGTGCTACAACCGTCAGGGGGCCCCAGCATTTT. As protein: CATTVRGPQHF.

This chain uses TRBV10-3 with TRBJ1-5; D is possibly TRBD1 (5 bases). Per germline, CDR1 ENHRY and CDR2 SYGVKD. This CDR3 region has 15 residues. The V end lost 4 bases, the J end lost 0 bases, and 10 bases lay between the germline ends. The CDR3 DNA sequence: TGTGCCATCAGTGTGTCAGGGATTAGCAATCAGCCCCAGCATTTT. Translating gives CAISVSGISNQPQHF.

The chain joins TRBV10-3 to TRBJ2-5; D is perhaps TRBD2 (6 bases). This CDR3 contains 15 residues. The ends were cut back, 3 bases at V and 5 bases at J, with 16 bases in the middle. The germline CDR1 and CDR2 sequences are ENHRY and SYGVKD. This CDR3 reads CAISDYDAGMETQYF. The DNA for the CDR3 is TGTGCCATCAGTGATTACGACGCGGGAATGGAGACCCAGTACTTC.

The rearrangement links TRBV28 to TRBJ1-2, with D possibly TRBD1 on 5 matching bases. The V and J ends lost 6 bases and 4 bases respectively, with 18 bases between them. The CDR3 is made up of 15 amino acids. In germline, CDR1 is MDHEN, CDR2 SYDVKM. The CDR3 spells CASRQTGSSPYGYTF. The CDR3 DNA follows: TGTGCCAGCAGACAAACAGGTAGCAGTCCCTATGGCTACACCTTC.

The V call is TRBV18, the J call TRBJ1-5; D remains unclear. Trimming left V 3 bases short and J 4 bases short, with 13 bases between. The CDR3 runs 15 residues. The germline gives CDR1 KGHSH, CDR2 LQKENI. CDR3 DNA: TGTGCCAGCTCACCGGCACGAGACTATAATCAGCCCCAGCATTTT. Amino acids: CASSPARDYNQPQHF.

This clone has just a few counts. This chain uses TRBV6-5 with TRBJ1-5; 7 bases fit TRBD1. From germline, CDR1 is MNHEY and CDR2 SVGAGI. This CDR3 region has 14 residues. V lost 6 bases, J lost 6 bases, and 8 bases stayed unmatched. CDR3 loop: CASRDRRGRQPQHF. The CDR3 region has the DNA TGTGCCAGCAGGGACAGGCGGGGACGTCAGCCCCAGCATTTT.

The V and J genes are TRBV27 and TRBJ1-5, with 7 bases lining up with TRBD1. Germline-derived CDR1 and CDR2 are MNHEY and SMNVEV (reference sequence). CDR3 length: 16 residues. Unmatched junction bases numbered 8, after V lost 6 bases and J lost 0 bases. CDR3 sequence: CASRAGTVNSNQPQHF. The CDR3 DNA is TGTGCCAGCAGGGCCGGGACAGTCAATAGCAATCAGCCCCAGCATTTT.

The chain links TRBV5-1 to TRBJ2-5; 12 bases match TRBD2. Germline V lookup: CDR1 SGHRS, CDR2 YFSETQ. This CDR3 has 16 residues. J lost 5 bases, V lost 4 bases, and 9 bases had no gene match. CDR3 sequence: CASSVRTSGRMETQYF. The CDR3 DNA is TGCGCCAGCAGCGTAAGAACTAGCGGGAGGATGGAGACCCAGTACTTC.

V and J are TRBV6-5 and TRBJ2-3; a possible D gene is TRBD2 (5 bases). The CDR3 loop spans 13 amino acids. Trimming cost V 6 bases and J 0 bases, with 7 bases left between them. Germline CDR1 reads MNHEY; CDR2 reads SVGAGI. This CDR3 is CASRRLSTDTQYF. The CDR3 nucleotides are TGTGCCAGCAGAAGACTAAGCACAGATACGCAGTATTTT.

The chain employs TRBV7-2 and TRBJ2-1, with D perhaps matching TRBD2 (5 bases). V was shortened by 6 bases and J by 15 bases, with 15 bases between the two germline ends. Germline CDR1 reads SGHTA; CDR2 reads FQGNSA. The CDR3 extends over 11 amino acids. This chain's CDR3 is CASSLGLALFF. Written as DNA, the CDR3 is TGTGCCAGCAGTCTTGGCCTAGCTCTGTTCTTC.

The V gene is TRBV4-1, the J gene TRBJ1-3, with D unclear. Trimming pared 3 bases from V and 3 bases from J, leaving 15 bases between. Germline loops: CDR1 MGHRA, CDR2 YSYEKL. The CDR3 runs 16 residues. The CDR3 loop reads CASSHIMVGVGNTIYF. Here the CDR3 DNA reads TGCGCCAGCAGCCACATTATGGTGGGAGTTGGAAACACCATATATTTT.

The chain employs TRBV18 and TRBJ1-1, with D unclear. The V gene lost 3 bases and the J gene lost 5 bases, with 10 bases spanning the gap. This CDR3 contains 13 residues. Germline V gene lookup returns CDR1 KGHSH and CDR2 LQKENI. Here the CDR3 reads CASSPSRDTEAFF. The CDR3 region has the DNA TGTGCCAGCTCACCGTCCAGAGATACTGAAGCTTTCTTT.

The chain recombines TRBV30 with TRBJ2-5; 9 bases line up with TRBD2. The ends lost 1 base at V and 5 bases at J; junction bases unmatched: 11. The length of the CDR3 is 16 residues. In germline, CDR1 is GTSNPN, CDR2 SVGIG (reference sequence). The CDR3, as DNA: TGTGCCTGGAGTGGGAAGGCGGGGGGGCGGGAGGAGACCCAGTACTTC. Translating gives CAWSGKAGGREETQYF.

The chain combines TRBV19 with TRBJ1-6, with 7 bases lining up with TRBD1. V shed 2 bases, J shed 8 bases, and the junction held 15 bases outside the gene matches. The length of the CDR3 is 18 residues. In germline, CDR1 is LNHDA, CDR2 SQIVND (reference sequence). CDR3 sequence (DNA): TGTGCCAGTAGTATAAAGCGGGCAGACAGGGAGCGGGATTCACCCCTCCACTTT. Amino acids: CASSIKRADRERDSPLHF. Full variable domain (outside the CDR3, taken from reference TRBV19 and TRBJ1-6): DGGITQSPKYLFRKEGQNVTLSCEQNLNHDAMYWYRQDPGQGLRLIYYSQIVNDFQKGDIAEGYSVSREKKESFPLTVTSAQKNPTAFYLCASSIKRADRERDSPLHFGNGTRLTVT.

This clone appeared once. The chain uses TRBV9 and TRBJ2-3; TRBD2 agrees at 8 bases. Per germline, CDR1 SGDLS and CDR2 YYNGEE. The CDR3 is made up of 18 amino acids. Trimming took 0 bases from V and 2 from J; bases not matched to a gene: 11. The CDR3, as DNA: TGTGCCAGCAGCGTAGCAACCAGAGCGGGAGAGATCACAGATACGCAGTATTTT. Encoded protein: CASSVATRAGEITDTQYF.

This clone came up once. This chain links TRBV27 with TRBJ1-6; D remains ambiguous. Trimming pared 3 bases from V and 10 bases from J, leaving 7 bases between. Germline CDR1 MNHEY, CDR2 SMNVEV (reference sequence). The length of the CDR3 is 12 residues. The CDR3 DNA follows: TGTGCCAGCAGTTTTTCTAACTCACCCCTCCACTTT. This encodes CASSFSNSPLHF.

V gene TRBV29-1 combines with J gene TRBJ2-5, with a weak D call TRBD1 (6 bases). The end of the DNA is better explained by TRBJ2-7, so the J call may be wrong. The CDR3 runs to 14 residues. Germline V lookup: CDR1 SQVTM, CDR2 ANQGSEA. The DNA of the CDR3 is TGCAGCGTTGCCCCTCAGGGGACCTTCTACGAGCAGTACTTC. Its translation: CSVAPQGTFYEQYF.

This clone has only one observation. The gene calls are TRBV7-9 and TRBJ1-2; D not resolved. The length of the CDR3 is 15 residues. V lost 5 bases to trimming and J lost 0 bases, with 13 bases between them. CDR1 SEHNR and CDR2 FQNEAQ come from the germline V gene (reference sequence). The CDR3 nucleotides are TGTGCCAGCAGCACAACAGCGTTAGCTAACTATGGCTACACCTTC. Translated: CASSTTALANYGYTF.

This clone has just one count. The chain is built from TRBV6-5 and TRBJ2-1; no clear D gene. Looked up from germline, CDR1 is MNHEY and CDR2 is SVGAGI. Trimming pared 1 base from V and 3 bases from J, leaving 7 bases between. The CDR3 is made up of 14 amino acids. The CDR3 loop reads CASSYLSDYNEQFF. CDR3 nucleotide sequence: TGTGCCAGCAGTTACTTAAGCGACTACAATGAGCAGTTCTTC.

The rearrangement uses TRBV15 and TRBJ2-3; 9 bases are shared with TRBD2. Looked up from germline, CDR1 is LNHNV and CDR2 is YYDKDF (reference sequence). With V trimmed by 1 base and J by 6 bases, 11 bases remained unmatched. The CDR3 length is 17 residues. As DNA, the CDR3 is TGTGCCACCAGCAGAGCCCCGGGACTAGCACCCGCGGATACGCAGTATTTT. As protein: CATSRAPGLAPADTQYF.

This chain connects TRBV9 to TRBJ2-6, with 7 bases fitting TRBD2. This CDR3 region has 17 residues. The trim removed 8 bases at V and 0 bases at J, leaving 11 bases unmatched. The germline V gene encodes CDR1 SGDLS and CDR2 YYNGEE. The CDR3 protein is CASKDARDYSGANVLTF. The CDR3 DNA sequence: TGTGCCAGTAAGGACGCGAGGGACTACTCTGGGGCCAACGTCCTGACTTTC.

This sequence joins TRBV4-1 and TRBJ2-5, with a tentative D call TRBD1 (6 bases). This CDR3 spans 16 amino acids. The V and J ends lost 4 bases and 1 base respectively, with 16 bases between them. CDR1 is MGHRA, CDR2 YSYEKL, per germline. In DNA form, the CDR3 reads TGCGCCAGCAGCCGAGGACGAACAGGGTTCCAAGAGACCCAGTACTTC. Its protein product is CASSRGRTGFQETQYF.

The rearrangement uses TRBV7-9 and TRBJ2-5; TRBD1 matches at 8 bases. The CDR3 consists of 16 residues. Unmatched junction bases numbered 14, after V lost 8 bases and J lost 3 bases. Germline V gene lookup returns CDR1 SEHNR and CDR2 FQNEAQ (reference sequence). The CDR3 is CASYSQLGQDEETQYF. As DNA, the CDR3 is TGTGCCAGCTATTCCCAATTGGGACAGGATGAAGAGACCCAGTACTTC.

The J gene is TRBJ2-1, the V gene TRBV7-8, with D unclear. Germline CDR1 reads SGHVS; CDR2 reads FQNEAQ. The CDR3 sequence is 11 residues long. The V end was cut by 8 bases, the J end by 5 bases, with 7 bases between. In DNA, the CDR3 is TGTGCCAGCGGCTACAACAATGAGCAGTTCTTC. Amino acid sequence: CASGYNNEQFF. Full variable domain (remainder filled in from reference TRBV7-8 and TRBJ2-1): GAGVSQSPRYKVAKRGQDVALRCDPISGHVSLFWYQQALGQGPEFLTYFQNEAQLDKSGLPSDRFFAERPEGSVSTLKIQRTQQEDSAVYLCASGYNNEQFFGPGTRLTVL.

The chain recombines TRBV4-1 with TRBJ1-5, with D possibly TRBD1 on 6 matching bases. Trimming removed 4 bases from V and 10 bases from J, with 20 bases in between. The CDR3 has 15 amino acids. Germline V gene data show CDR1 as MGHRA and CDR2 as YSYEKL. Here the CDR3 DNA reads TGCGCCAGCAGCCCCTACCCGGGGGACAAAGTTCCCCAGCATTTT. Its translation is CASSPYPGDKVPQHF.

The V gene is TRBV19, the J gene TRBJ2-7; 13 positions agree with TRBD2. The CDR3 totals 17 residues. V was clipped by 4 bases and J by 0 bases; unmatched bases: 6. CDR1 is LNHDA and CDR2 is SQIVND in the germline V gene (reference sequence). CDR3 region: CASSKGLAGPSSYEQYF. CDR3 in DNA: TGTGCCAGTAGTAAGGGACTAGCGGGACCGAGCTCCTACGAGCAGTACTTC.

This clone has only one observation. The CDR3 reads CASSLGGVESYEQYF. DNA of the CDR3: TGTGCCAGCAGCTTGGGGGGGGTTGAGTCCTACGAGCAGTACTTC. The chain is built from TRBV5-4 and TRBJ2-7; tentative D call: TRBD2 (6 bases). CDR3 size: 15 residues. The germline CDR1 and CDR2 sequences are SGHNT and YYREEE (reference sequence). The V gene lost 0 bases and the J gene lost 1 base, with 11 bases spanning the gap.

The chain has TRBV28 and TRBJ1-5; a possible D gene is TRBD1 (6 bases). The CDR3 contains 14 residues. CDR1 is MDHEN, CDR2 SYDVKM, per germline. The V and J ends lost 5 bases and 6 bases respectively, with 14 bases between them. The DNA for the CDR3 is TGTGCCAGCAGTCCCCACAGGGTTCGTCAGCCCCAGCATTTT. This sequence encodes CASSPHRVRQPQHF. The whole variable domain, filled in from reference TRBV28 and TRBJ1-5, reads DVKVTQSSRYLVKRTGEKVFLECVQDMDHENMFWYRQDPGLGLRLIYFSYDVKMKEKGDIPEGYSVSREKKERFSLILESASTNQTSMYLCASSPHRVRQPQHFGDGTRLSIL.

The chain joins TRBV7-2 to TRBJ2-7; D unresolved. The germline CDR1 and CDR2 sequences are SGHTA and FQGNSA. The V gene lost 5 bases and the J gene lost 9 bases, with 14 bases spanning the gap. The CDR3 sequence is 12 residues long. CDR3 nucleotide sequence: TGTGCCAGCAGCCCCCCTGACCATCGGCAGTACTTC. Translation: CASSPPDHRQYF.